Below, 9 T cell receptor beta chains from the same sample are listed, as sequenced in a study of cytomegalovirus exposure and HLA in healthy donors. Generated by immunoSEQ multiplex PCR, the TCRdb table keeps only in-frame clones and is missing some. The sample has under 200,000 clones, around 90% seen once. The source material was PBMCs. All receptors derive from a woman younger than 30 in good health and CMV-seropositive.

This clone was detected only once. CDR3 in amino acids: CASSLGSQETQYF. Written as DNA, the CDR3 is TGTGCCAGCAGCTTAGGGAGCCAAGAGACCCAGTACTTC. The chain links TRBV5-6 to TRBJ2-5; D is perhaps TRBD2 (5 bases). The CDR3 length is 13 residues. V was clipped by 2 bases and J by 1 base, with 6 bases between them. The germline CDR1 and CDR2 sequences are SGHDT and YYEEEE.

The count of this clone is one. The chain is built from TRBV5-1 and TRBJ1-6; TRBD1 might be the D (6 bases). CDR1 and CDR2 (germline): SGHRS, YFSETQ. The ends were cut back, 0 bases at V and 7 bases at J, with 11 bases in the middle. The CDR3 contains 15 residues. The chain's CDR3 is CASSLEGTKNSPLHF. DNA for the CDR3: TGCGCCAGCAGCTTGGAAGGGACAAAAAATTCACCCCTCCACTTT. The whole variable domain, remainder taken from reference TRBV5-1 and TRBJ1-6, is KAGVTQTPRYLIKTRGQQVTLSCSPISGHRSVSWYQQTPGQGLQFLFEYFSETQRNKGNFPGRFSGRQFSNSRSEMNVSTLELGDSALYLCASSLEGTKNSPLHFGNGTRLTVT.

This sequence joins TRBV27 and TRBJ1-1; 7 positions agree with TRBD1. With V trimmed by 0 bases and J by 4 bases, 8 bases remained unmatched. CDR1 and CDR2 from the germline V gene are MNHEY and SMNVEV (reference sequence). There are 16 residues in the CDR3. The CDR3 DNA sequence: TGTGCCAGCAGTTTATCGTCGGGTCAGGGGGTCACTGAAGCTTTCTTT. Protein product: CASSLSSGQGVTEAFF.

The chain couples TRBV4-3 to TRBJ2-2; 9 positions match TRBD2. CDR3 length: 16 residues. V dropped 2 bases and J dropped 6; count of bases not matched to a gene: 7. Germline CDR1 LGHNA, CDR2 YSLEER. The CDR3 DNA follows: TGCGCCAGCAGCCAACTTAGCGGGAGTGTCCCCGGGGAGCTGTTTTTT. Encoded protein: CASSQLSGSVPGELFF.

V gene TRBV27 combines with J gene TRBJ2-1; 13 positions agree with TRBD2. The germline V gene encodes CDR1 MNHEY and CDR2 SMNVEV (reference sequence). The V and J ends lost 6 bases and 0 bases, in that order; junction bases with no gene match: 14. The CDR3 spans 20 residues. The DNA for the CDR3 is TGTGCCAGCAGCGCAATGCCCGGGACTAGCGGGGTTAGCTCCTACAATGAGCAGTTCTTC. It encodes CASSAMPGTSGVSSYNEQFF.

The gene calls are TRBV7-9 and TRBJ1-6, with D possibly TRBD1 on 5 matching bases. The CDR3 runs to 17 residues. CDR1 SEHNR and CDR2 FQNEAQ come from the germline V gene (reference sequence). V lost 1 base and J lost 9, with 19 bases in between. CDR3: CASSLGGGARAASPLHF. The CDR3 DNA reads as TGTGCCAGCAGCTTAGGTGGAGGGGCCAGGGCGGCTTCACCCCTCCACTTT.

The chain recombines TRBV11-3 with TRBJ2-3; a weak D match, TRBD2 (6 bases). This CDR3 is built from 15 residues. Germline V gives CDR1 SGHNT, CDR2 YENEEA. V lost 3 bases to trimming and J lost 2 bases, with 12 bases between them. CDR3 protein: CASSFGAGYTDTQYF. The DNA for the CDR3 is TGTGCCAGCAGCTTTGGTGCGGGATACACAGATACGCAGTATTTT.

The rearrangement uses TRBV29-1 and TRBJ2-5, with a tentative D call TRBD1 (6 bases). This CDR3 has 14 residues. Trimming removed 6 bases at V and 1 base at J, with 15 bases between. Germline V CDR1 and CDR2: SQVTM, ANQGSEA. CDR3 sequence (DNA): TGCAGCGTCCATAAGACAGGCATCCAAGAGACCCAGTACTTC. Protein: CSVHKTGIQETQYF.

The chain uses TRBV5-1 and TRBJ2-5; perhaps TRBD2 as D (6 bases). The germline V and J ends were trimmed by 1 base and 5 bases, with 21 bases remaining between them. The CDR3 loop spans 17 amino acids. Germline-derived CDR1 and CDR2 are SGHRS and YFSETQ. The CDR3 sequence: CASSLQPKGGVGETQYF. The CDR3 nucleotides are TGCGCCAGCAGCTTGCAGCCCAAAGGAGGGGTCGGGGAGACCCAGTACTTC.